This T cell receptor beta chain stems from a study of PD-1 blockade in classical Hodgkin lymphoma. Study in general: Patients had nivolumab dosed at 3 mg/kg, delivered intravenously every 2 weeks.

The assay was immunoSEQ multiplex PCR, and TCRdb's table has in-frame clones only and misses some. The sample holds roughly 10,000 clones, more than 75% seen once. Trimming shortened V by 3 bases and J by 5 bases, and 16 bases separated the two germline ends. Per the germline V gene, CDR1 is LNHDA and CDR2 is SQIVND (reference sequence). CDR3 size: 15 residues. Autologous stem cell transplantation was followed by relapse in every patient, and brentuximab vedotin exposure varied. The source is a human donor with classical Hodgkin lymphoma. The chain carries TRBV19 and TRBJ1-1; no reliable D call. The specimen was peripheral blood mononuclear cells (PBMCs), collected before the second cycle of nivolumab. CDR3 loop: CASSIYAGGRTEAFF. In nucleotides, the CDR3 is TGTGCCAGTAGTATTTATGCGGGCGGTCGGACTGAAGCTTTCTTT.